These 4 T cell receptor beta chains were all obtained from the same sample, sequenced in a study of T-cell reconstitution after alpha-beta-depleted transplantation in children. As it was prepared, the TCRbeta library received unique molecular identifiers. TCRdb re-analysed the PCR reads in MiXCR, keeping a single row per CDR3 protein. The sample has roughly 250,000 distinct CDR3 sequences, just under 8.5% seen once. The sequenced sample was PBMCs, mostly from graft donor cells, obtained 180 days after TCRalphabeta/CD19-depleted stem cell transplant. The origin of the receptors is a male patient under 18 who had a stem cell transplant for acute lymphoblastic leukemia, so the T cells may come from the graft donor.

This clonotype was detected a few times. The CDR3 nucleotides are TGTGCCAGCAGCTTTGGACAGGGGGGCAATGAGCAGTTCTTC. Protein sequence: CASSFGQGGNEQFF. The chain carries TRBV7-6 and TRBJ2-1, with 10 bases that match TRBD1. Germline values: CDR1 SGHVS, CDR2 FNYEAQ. This CDR3 spans 14 amino acids. J lost 6 bases, V lost 3 bases, and 2 bases had no gene match.

This clonotype was picked up many times. This chain connects TRBV20-1 to TRBJ2-7; 8 bases fit TRBD1. Germline CDR1 and CDR2: DFQATT and SNEGSKA (reference sequence). With 3 bases clipped from V and 8 bases from J, the junction kept 6 bases outside the gene matches. The CDR3 is made up of 12 amino acids. The CDR3 nucleotides are TGCAGTGCTAGTCGGGCAGGGGGCAAGCAGTACTTC. Translation: CSASRAGGKQYF.

The rearrangement uses TRBV18 and TRBJ2-3, with 7 bases identical to TRBD1. V lost 3 bases to trimming and J lost 7 bases; unmatched junction nucleotides: 13. The length of the CDR3 is 16 residues. CDR1 and CDR2 from the germline V gene are KGHSH and LQKENI. CDR3 region: CASSPPGQPSRNTQYF. Written as DNA, the CDR3 is TGTGCCAGCTCACCCCCGGGACAGCCCTCTCGGAATACGCAGTATTTT.

This clonotype was detected many times. The V call is TRBV15, the J call TRBJ2-2, with D possibly being TRBD1 or TRBD2 (5 bases each). From germline, CDR1 is LNHNV and CDR2 YYDKDF (reference sequence). The CDR3 runs 17 residues. Trimming left V 3 bases short and J 0 bases short, with 14 bases between. CDR3 loop: CATSSAPGTANTGELFF. DNA of the CDR3: TGTGCCACCAGCAGCGCTCCCGGGACGGCGAACACCGGGGAGCTGTTTTTT.